These 15 T cell receptor beta chains share one sample of origin, sequenced in a study of PD-1 blockade in classical Hodgkin lymphoma. Libraries were prepared by immunoSEQ multiplex PCR; TCRdb keeps only in-frame clonotypes and omits some of them. The sample records roughly 97,000 clones, approximately 88% being singletons. Each and every patient relapsed after autologous stem cell transplantation, and patients got differing brentuximab vedotin exposure. This specimen consisted of peripheral blood mononuclear cells (PBMCs), obtained at baseline. The receptors derive from a human donor with classical Hodgkin lymphoma.

The chain joins TRBV6-6 to TRBJ1-3; D is ambiguous. V was shortened by 4 bases and J by 0 bases, with 13 bases between the two germline ends. The CDR3 loop spans 16 amino acids. CDR1 is MNHNY, CDR2 SVGAGI, per germline (reference sequence). In nucleotides, the CDR3 is TGTGCCAGCAGTTCACCGCTTGGGCTCTCTGGAAACACCATATATTTT. Protein sequence: CASSSPLGLSGNTIYF.

The rearrangement uses TRBV5-1 and TRBJ2-3; TRBD2 matches 12 bases. This CDR3 is built from 16 residues. Germline V lookup: CDR1 SGHRS, CDR2 YFSETQ. The V and J ends lost 4 bases and 1 base, in that order; junction bases with no gene match: 4. Here the CDR3 reads CASSLRLAGGTDTQYF. The DNA of the CDR3 is TGCGCCAGCAGCCTTCGACTAGCGGGGGGCACAGATACGCAGTATTTT.

This chain joins TRBV19 and TRBJ2-1; D gene ambiguous. This CDR3 is built from 14 residues. The germline CDR1 and CDR2 sequences are LNHDA and SQIVND (reference sequence). Deletions cut 0 bases from V and 14 bases from J, with 17 bases between. This chain's CDR3 is CASSIDHPSNMEFF. The DNA of the CDR3 is TGTGCCAGTAGTATAGACCACCCGTCGAATATGGAGTTCTTC.

The J gene is TRBJ2-1, the V gene TRBV18; 7 bases fit TRBD2. Germline-derived CDR1 and CDR2 are KGHSH and LQKENI. This CDR3 contains 15 residues. V lost 2 bases and J lost 6; bases outside the gene matches: 7. CDR3 sequence: CASSPKERGGNEQFF. The CDR3, as DNA: TGTGCCAGCTCACCAAAGGAGCGCGGGGGCAATGAGCAGTTCTTC.

The genes are TRBV10-3 and TRBJ2-7; 9 bases match TRBD1. CDR3 length equals 15 residues. J was trimmed by 5 bases and V by 2 bases; bases with no gene match: 7. Germline V gene lookup returns CDR1 ENHRY and CDR2 SYGVKD. The CDR3 here is CAISETNRGRNEQYF. As DNA, the CDR3 is TGTGCCATCAGTGAGACAAACAGGGGGCGGAACGAGCAGTACTTC.

This rearrangement joins TRBV6-6 to TRBJ2-1; D unclear. The V end lost 0 bases, the J end lost 1 base, and 7 bases lay between the germline ends. The germline V gene has CDR1 MNHNY and CDR2 SVGAGI (reference sequence). The CDR3 runs to 15 residues. The CDR3 coding sequence is TGTGCCAGCAGTTACTCGTTTGGGTCCTACAATGAGCAGTTCTTC. Protein product: CASSYSFGSYNEQFF.

A note on this clone: At the DNA level, this CDR3 is encoded by other sequences in the same sample as well. The J gene is TRBJ2-1, the V gene TRBV7-9; D possibly corresponds to TRBD2 (6 bases). Trimming shortened V by 5 bases and J by 4 bases, and 15 bases separated the two germline ends. This CDR3 has 15 residues. Germline values: CDR1 SEHNR, CDR2 FQNEAQ (reference sequence). CDR3 in amino acids: CASSGDWKLYNEQFF. The CDR3, as DNA: TGTGCCAGCAGCGGGGACTGGAAGCTATACAATGAGCAGTTCTTC.

The rearrangement uses TRBV6-1 and TRBJ2-1; 7 nucleotides agree with TRBD1. This CDR3 has 14 amino acids. With V trimmed by 7 bases and J by 5 bases, 8 bases remained unmatched. CDR1 MNHNS and CDR2 SASEGT come from the germline V gene. The CDR3 coding sequence is TGTGCCAGCATTCCACCCGGGACAGACAATGAGCAGTTCTTC. Protein product: CASIPPGTDNEQFF.

This sequence joins TRBV9 and TRBJ2-5, with 12 nucleotides matching TRBD1. J was trimmed by 5 bases and V by 5 bases; bases with no gene match: 10. The CDR3 is made up of 16 amino acids. Germline V gene lookup returns CDR1 SGDLS and CDR2 YYNGEE. The CDR3 DNA reads as TGTGCCAGCAGTGCCCCGGGGACAGGGGGCACGGAGACCCAGTACTTC. This codes for CASSAPGTGGTETQYF.

The chain carries TRBV4-3 and TRBJ1-1; the match to TRBD1 covers 8 bases. The CDR3 loop spans 16 amino acids. Trimming at V came to 4 bases and at J to 1 base, leaving 8 bases not matched to a gene. Germline-derived CDR1 and CDR2 are LGHNA and YSLEER. In DNA, the CDR3 is TGCGCCAGCAGCCGGCGATCCGGACAGGGGAACACTGAAGCTTTCTTT. Translation gives CASSRRSGQGNTEAFF.

The chain is built from TRBV7-3 and TRBJ2-1; TRBD2 agrees at 11 bases. Germline CDR1 and CDR2: SGHTA and FQGTGA. V lost 6 bases and J lost 8; bases outside the gene matches: 6. This CDR3 contains 14 residues. The DNA of the CDR3 is TGTGCCAGCAGGTCTACTAGCGGGAGTTATGAGCAGTTCTTC. Its protein product is CASRSTSGSYEQFF.

The V and J genes are TRBV28 and TRBJ1-1; 7 bases align to TRBD1. This CDR3 region has 14 residues. V shed 5 bases and J 4 bases; nucleotides not matched to a gene: 7. Germline assignment: CDR1 MDHEN and CDR2 SYDVKM. CDR3 sequence reads: CASSRDRVITEAFF. CDR3 DNA sequence: TGTGCCAGCAGTCGTGACAGGGTGATCACTGAAGCTTTCTTT.

J is TRBJ2-1 and V is TRBV7-2; 7 nucleotides align to TRBD2. Germline V CDR1 and CDR2: SGHTA, FQGNSA. The CDR3 contains 14 residues. Trimming took 5 bases from V and 6 from J; bases not matched to a gene: 7. CDR3 nucleotide sequence: TGTGCCAGCAGCGGAACACTAGCGACCAATGAGCAGTTCTTC. It codes for CASSGTLATNEQFF.

J is TRBJ2-3 and V is TRBV29-1; D is undetermined. Trimming took off 6 bases at V and 4 bases at J, with 11 bases between the two ends. The CDR3 extends over 12 amino acids. From germline, CDR1 is SQVTM and CDR2 ANQGSEA. DNA for the CDR3: TGCAGCGTGGCCAGACTGGCAGATACGCAGTATTTT. Encoded protein: CSVARLADTQYF.

This chain joins TRBV28 and TRBJ2-3; D remains ambiguous. The V gene's germline CDR1 is MDHEN and CDR2 SYDVKM. Trimming shortened V by 2 bases and J by 5 bases, and 11 bases separated the two germline ends. The CDR3 consists of 14 residues. CDR3 loop: CASSLHFGGDTQYF. The CDR3 DNA sequence: TGTGCCAGCAGTTTACACTTCGGCGGAGATACGCAGTATTTT.